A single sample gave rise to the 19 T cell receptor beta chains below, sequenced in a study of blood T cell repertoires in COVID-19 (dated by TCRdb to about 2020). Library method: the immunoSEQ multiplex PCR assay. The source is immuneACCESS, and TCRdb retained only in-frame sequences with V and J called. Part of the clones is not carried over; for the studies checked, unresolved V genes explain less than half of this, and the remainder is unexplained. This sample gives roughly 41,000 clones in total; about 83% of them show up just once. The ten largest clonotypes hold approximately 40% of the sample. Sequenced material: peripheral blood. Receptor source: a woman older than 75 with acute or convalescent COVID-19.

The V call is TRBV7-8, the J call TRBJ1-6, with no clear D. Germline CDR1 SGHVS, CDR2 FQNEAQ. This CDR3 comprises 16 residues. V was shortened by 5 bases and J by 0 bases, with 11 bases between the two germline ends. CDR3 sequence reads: CASSRGSSSYNSPLHF. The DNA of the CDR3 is TGTGCCAGCAGCCGAGGTAGTAGCTCCTATAATTCACCCCTCCACTTT.

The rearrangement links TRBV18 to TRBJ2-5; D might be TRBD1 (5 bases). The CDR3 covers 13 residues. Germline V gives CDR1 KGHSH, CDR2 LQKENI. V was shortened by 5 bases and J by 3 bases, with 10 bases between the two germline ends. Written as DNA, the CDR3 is TGTGCCAGCTCAGGCGCCAGGGAAGAGACCCAGTACTTC. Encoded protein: CASSGAREETQYF.

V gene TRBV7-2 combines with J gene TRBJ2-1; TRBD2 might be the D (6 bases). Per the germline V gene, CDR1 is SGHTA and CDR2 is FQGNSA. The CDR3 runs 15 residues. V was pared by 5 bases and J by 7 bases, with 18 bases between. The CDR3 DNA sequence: TGTGCCAGCAGCCTCACTGGGAGGATAAGGAATGAGCAGTTCTTC. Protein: CASSLTGRIRNEQFF.

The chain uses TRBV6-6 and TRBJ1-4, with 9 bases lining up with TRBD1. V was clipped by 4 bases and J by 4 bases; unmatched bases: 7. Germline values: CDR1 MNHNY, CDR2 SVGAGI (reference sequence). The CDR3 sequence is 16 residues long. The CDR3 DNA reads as TGTGCCAGCAGTTCCCGACCGGGACAGGGTAATGAAAAACTGTTTTTT. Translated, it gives CASSSRPGQGNEKLFF.

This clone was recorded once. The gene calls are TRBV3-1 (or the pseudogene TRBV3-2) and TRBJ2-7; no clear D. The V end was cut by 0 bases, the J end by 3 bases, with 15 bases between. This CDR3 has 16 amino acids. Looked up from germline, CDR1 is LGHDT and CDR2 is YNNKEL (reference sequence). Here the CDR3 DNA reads TGTGCCAGCAGCCAAGATGCGAAGCCCTCGGGCTACGAGCAGTACTTC. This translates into CASSQDAKPSGYEQYF.

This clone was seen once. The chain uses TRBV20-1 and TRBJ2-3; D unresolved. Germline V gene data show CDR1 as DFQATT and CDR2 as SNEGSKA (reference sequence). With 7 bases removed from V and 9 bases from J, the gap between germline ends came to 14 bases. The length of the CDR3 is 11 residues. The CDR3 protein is CSVLPPETQYF. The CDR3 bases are TGCAGTGTGCTACCTCCGGAGACGCAGTATTTT.

The CDR3 DNA reads TGTGCCAGCAGTGAAACAGGCACGGGCGAAAAACTGTTTTTT. It is translated as CASSETGTGEKLFF. The chain uses TRBV2 and TRBJ1-4; TRBD1 might be the D (5 bases). The CDR3 totals 14 residues. The germline V gene has CDR1 SNHLY and CDR2 FYNNEI. The V gene lost 2 bases and the J gene lost 8 bases, with 12 bases spanning the gap.

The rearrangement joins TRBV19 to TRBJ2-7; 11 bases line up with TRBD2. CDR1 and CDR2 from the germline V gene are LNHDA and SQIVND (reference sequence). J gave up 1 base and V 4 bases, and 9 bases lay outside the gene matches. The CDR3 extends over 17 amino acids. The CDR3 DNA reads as TGTGCCAGTAGTACCCAACTAGCGGGGGCTGTTTCCTACGAGCAGTACTTC. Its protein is CASSTQLAGAVSYEQYF.

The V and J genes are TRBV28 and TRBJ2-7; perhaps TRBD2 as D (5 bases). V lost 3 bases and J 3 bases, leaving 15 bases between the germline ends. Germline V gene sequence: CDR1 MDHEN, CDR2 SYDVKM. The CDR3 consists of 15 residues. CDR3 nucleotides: TGTGCCAGCAGTTTGTCAGGCCCGGGAAACTACGAGCAGTACTTC. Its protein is CASSLSGPGNYEQYF. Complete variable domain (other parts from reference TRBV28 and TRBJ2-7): DVKVTQSSRYLVKRTGEKVFLECVQDMDHENMFWYRQDPGLGLRLIYFSYDVKMKEKGDIPEGYSVSREKKERFSLILESASTNQTSMYLCASSLSGPGNYEQYFGPGTRLTVT.

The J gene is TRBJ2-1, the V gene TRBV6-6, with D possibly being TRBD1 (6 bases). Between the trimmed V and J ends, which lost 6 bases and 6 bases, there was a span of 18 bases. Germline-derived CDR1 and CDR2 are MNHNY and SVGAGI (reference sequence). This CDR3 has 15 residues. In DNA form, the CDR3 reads TGTGCCAGCAGAACGGGACACAGCTTACCCAATGAGCAGTTCTTC. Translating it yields CASRTGHSLPNEQFF.

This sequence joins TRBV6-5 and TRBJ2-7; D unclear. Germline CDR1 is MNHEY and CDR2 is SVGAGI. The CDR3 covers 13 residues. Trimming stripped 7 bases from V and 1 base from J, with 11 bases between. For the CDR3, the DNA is TGTGCCAGCATACGGTCAGGATCCTACGAGCAGTACTTC. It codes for CASIRSGSYEQYF.

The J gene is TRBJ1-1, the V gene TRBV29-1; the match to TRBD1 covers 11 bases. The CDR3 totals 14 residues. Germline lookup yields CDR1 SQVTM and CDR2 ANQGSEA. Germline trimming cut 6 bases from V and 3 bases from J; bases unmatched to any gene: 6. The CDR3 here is CSVPRDRGDTEAFF. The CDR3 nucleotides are TGCAGCGTCCCGCGGGACAGGGGGGACACTGAAGCTTTCTTT. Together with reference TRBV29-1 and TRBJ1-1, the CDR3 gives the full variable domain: SAVISQKPSRDICQRGTSLTIQCQVDSQVTMMFWYRQQPGQSLTLIATANQGSEATYESGFVIDKFPISRPNLTFSTLTVSNMSPEDSSIYLCSVPRDRGDTEAFFGQGTRLTVV.

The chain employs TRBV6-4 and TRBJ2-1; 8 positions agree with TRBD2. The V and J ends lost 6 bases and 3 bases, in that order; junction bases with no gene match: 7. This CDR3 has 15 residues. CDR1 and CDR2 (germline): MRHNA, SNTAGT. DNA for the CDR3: TGTGCCAGCAGCAATATAGCGGGACTCTACAATGAGCAGTTCTTC. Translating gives CASSNIAGLYNEQFF.

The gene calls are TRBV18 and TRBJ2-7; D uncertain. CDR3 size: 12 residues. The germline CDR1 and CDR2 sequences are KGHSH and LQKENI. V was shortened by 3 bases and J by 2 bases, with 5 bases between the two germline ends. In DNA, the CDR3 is TGTGCCAGCTCACCTCAGGCCTACGAGCAGTACTTC. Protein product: CASSPQAYEQYF.

The CDR3 sequence is CASSFGQSGNTIYF. DNA of the CDR3: TGTGCCAGCAGCTTCGGACAGAGTGGAAACACCATATATTTT. This sequence joins TRBV11-3 and TRBJ1-3; tentative D call: TRBD1 (6 bases). CDR3 length: 14 residues. V shed 3 bases and J shed 3 bases, with 9 bases lying between them. Germline V gene data show CDR1 as SGHNT and CDR2 as YENEEA.

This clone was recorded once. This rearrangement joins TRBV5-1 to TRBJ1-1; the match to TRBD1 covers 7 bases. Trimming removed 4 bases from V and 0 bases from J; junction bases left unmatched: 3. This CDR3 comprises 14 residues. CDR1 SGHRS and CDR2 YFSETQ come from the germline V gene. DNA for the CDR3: TGCGCCAGCAGCCCTGACAGGGTGAACACTGAAGCTTTCTTT. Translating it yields CASSPDRVNTEAFF.

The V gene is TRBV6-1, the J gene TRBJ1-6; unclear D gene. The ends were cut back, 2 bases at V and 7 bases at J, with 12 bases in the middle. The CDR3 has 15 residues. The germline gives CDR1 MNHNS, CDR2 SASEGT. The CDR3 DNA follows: TGTGCCAGCAGTGAAATCGGAGCATCGAATTCACCCCTCCACTTT. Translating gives CASSEIGASNSPLHF.

The CDR3: CASSLVTGAITF. In nucleotides, the CDR3 is TGTGCCAGCAGCTTAGTTACAGGGGCAATCACCTTC. The chain links TRBV7-2 to TRBJ1-2; 7 positions agree with TRBD1. Looked up from germline, CDR1 is SGHTA and CDR2 is FQGNSA. With V trimmed by 1 base and J by 13 bases, 6 bases remained unmatched. The CDR3 extends over 12 amino acids.

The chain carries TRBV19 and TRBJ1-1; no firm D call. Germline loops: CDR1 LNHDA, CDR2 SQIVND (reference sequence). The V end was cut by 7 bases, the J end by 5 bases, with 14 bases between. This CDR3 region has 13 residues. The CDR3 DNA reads TGTGCCAGTACCTCAACACCGGGTACTGAAGCTTTCTTT. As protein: CASTSTPGTEAFF.